This TCR beta chain is from a study of T cells in localized non-small cell lung cancer. Study-level points and caveats: Appearance in adjacent lung was seen for a median around 60 of the top 100 tumor clones. Uninvolved neighboring lung showed the greatest T cell clonality, exceeding tumor. Greater T cell density in blood accompanied longer overall survival. Because sequencing included only one region (of the tumor), heterogeneity remains possible.

Comments on this clone: Its specificity is not known.

Sequencing was performed with immunoSEQ multiplex PCR; in TCRdb, only in-frame clones are kept and a portion is missing. The sample records about 25,000 clones, approximately 86% being singletons. This sample comprised peripheral blood, obtained before any cancer treatment. The sequence derives from a female donor at least 60 years old with stage I lung adenocarcinoma.

The CDR3 DNA reads as TGTGCCAGCAGTTTATTCAGGGGTTTCTCTGGAAACACCATATATTTT. Translating it yields CASSLFRGFSGNTIYF. The chain employs TRBV27 and TRBJ1-3; D perhaps matches TRBD1 (6 bases). V gave up 1 base and J gave up 0 bases, with 10 bases separating them. CDR3 size: 16 residues. Per germline, CDR1 MNHEY and CDR2 SMNVEV (reference sequence).